These 7 T cell receptor beta chains came from one sample sequenced in a study of blood T cell repertoires in COVID-19 (dated by TCRdb to about 2020). The library was generated by the immunoSEQ multiplex PCR assay. This immuneACCESS table, as held by TCRdb, lists in-frame sequences with V and J called but not all clones. Of the missing ones, under half trace to an unresolved V gene in checked studies; the others have no known cause. In this sample the table shows fewer than 250,000 clones, 84% of which occur a single time. 6.8% of the sample belongs to the ten largest clones. Material for sequencing was PBMCs or T cells enriched from blood (not recorded which). These receptors all come from a woman aged 40-49 years who had recovered from COVID-19.

This chain joins TRBV19 and TRBJ2-3, with D possibly matching TRBD1 (5 bases). The length of the CDR3 is 13 residues. Germline-derived CDR1 and CDR2 are LNHDA and SQIVND (reference sequence). Trimming took 6 bases from V and 3 from J, leaving 10 bases between them. The CDR3 sequence is CASRMGLTDTQYF. The CDR3, as DNA: TGTGCCAGTAGGATGGGGCTTACAGATACGCAGTATTTT.

The chain joins TRBV20-1 to TRBJ1-1; D is unresolved. CDR3 length: 11 residues. Trimming removed 3 bases at V and 1 base at J, with 3 bases between. CDR1 is DFQATT, CDR2 SNEGSKA, per germline (reference sequence). The CDR3 DNA reads TGCAGTGCTAGCGGGAACACTGAAGCTTTCTTT. Its translation is CSASGNTEAFF.

The V gene is TRBV4-2, the J gene TRBJ2-1, with TRBD1 matching over 7 bases. V was pared by 4 bases and J by 7 bases, with 13 bases of the junction left unmatched. The CDR3 is made up of 16 amino acids. The germline CDR1 and CDR2 sequences are LGHNA and YNFKEQ. In nucleotides, the CDR3 is TGTGCCAGCAGCCCCCCTTACAGGGGTCAAGGAAATGAGCAGTTCTTC. It yields the protein CASSPPYRGQGNEQFF.

This clone was picked up one time. The chain couples TRBV7-3 to TRBJ1-3; 8 bases fit TRBD1. The CDR3 length is 18 residues. Germline V gene lookup returns CDR1 SGHTA and CDR2 FQGTGA. The V and J ends lost 7 bases and 2 bases, in that order; junction bases with no gene match: 16. The CDR3 reads CASTTGTGGGIAGNTIYF. DNA for the CDR3: TGTGCCAGCACCACCGGGACAGGCGGAGGAATAGCTGGAAACACCATATATTTT.

V and J are TRBV6-5 and TRBJ1-4; D is possibly TRBD1 (6 bases). The V gene's germline CDR1 is MNHEY and CDR2 SVGAGI. The CDR3 runs to 15 residues. The germline V and J ends were trimmed by 7 bases and 0 bases, with 12 bases remaining between them. The CDR3 nucleotides are TGTGCCAGCACCGCGGACAGCGCAACTAATGAAAAACTGTTTTTT. Protein: CASTADSATNEKLFF.

The chain carries TRBV3-1 (or the pseudogene TRBV3-2) and TRBJ1-5, with TRBD1 matching 7 bases. CDR1 is LGHDT and CDR2 is YNNKEL in the germline V gene (reference sequence). This CDR3 spans 13 amino acids. Losses at the gene ends were 8 bases for V and 1 base for J; bases not matched to a gene: 2. The CDR3 bases are TGTGCCAGCTCGGGACAGAGCAATCAGCCCCAGCATTTT. Encoded protein: CASSGQSNQPQHF.

V gene TRBV7-3 combines with J gene TRBJ2-1, with a weak D call TRBD1 (5 bases). The CDR3 totals 13 residues. Per germline, CDR1 SGHTA and CDR2 FQGTGA. The V end lost 1 base, the J end lost 9 bases, and 10 bases lay between the germline ends. The CDR3 spells CASSLKGSSEQFF. In DNA form, the CDR3 reads TGTGCCAGCAGCTTAAAGGGGTCCAGTGAGCAGTTCTTC.